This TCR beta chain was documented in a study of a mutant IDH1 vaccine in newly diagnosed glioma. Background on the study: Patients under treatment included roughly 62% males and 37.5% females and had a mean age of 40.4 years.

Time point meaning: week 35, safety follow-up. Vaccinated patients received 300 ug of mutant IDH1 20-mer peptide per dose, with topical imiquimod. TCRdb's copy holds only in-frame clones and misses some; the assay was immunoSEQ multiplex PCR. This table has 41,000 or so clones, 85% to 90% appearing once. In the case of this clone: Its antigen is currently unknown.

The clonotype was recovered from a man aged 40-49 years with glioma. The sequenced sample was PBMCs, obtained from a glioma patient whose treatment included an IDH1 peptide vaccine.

The CDR3 nucleotides are TGTGCCAGCAGCGTTCTGGGTACTGCGAACACTGAAGCTTTCTTT. Amino acids: CASSVLGTANTEAFF. This sequence joins TRBV9 and TRBJ1-1; D unresolved. The CDR3 spans 15 residues. The V gene's germline CDR1 is SGDLS and CDR2 YYNGEE. Trimming removed 2 bases from V and 1 base from J, with 12 bases in between. The full variable domain, rest sourced from reference TRBV9 and TRBJ1-1, is DSGVTQTPKHLITATGQRVTLRCSPRSGDLSVYWYQQSLDQGLQFLIQYYNGEERAKGNILERFSAQQFPDLHSELNLSSLELGDSALYFCASSVLGTANTEAFFGQGTRLTVV.